A single sample is the source of the 6 T cell receptor beta chains below, sequenced in a study of CD8 T cells in ankylosing spondylitis. Study-wide results and caveats: The study identified a TCR beta motif of seven or eight highly homologous variants that appeared characteristic of ankylosing spondylitis blood.

MiXCR, applied by TCRdb to the 5' RACE reads, yields one record per CDR3 protein. In the table there are 750,000 to 850,000 distinct CDR3 sequences, approximately 12% of which are singletons. These receptors are not linked to any known antigen. Sequenced input: blood, either unsorted or a sorted T cell fraction (not recorded which). Source of these receptors: a male donor with ankylosing spondylitis.

This clonotype was observed at least ten times. The J gene is TRBJ1-2, the V gene TRBV20-1; D gene unclear. Trimming took 3 bases from V and 5 from J, leaving 19 bases between them. The CDR3 totals 15 residues. CDR1 is DFQATT and CDR2 is SNEGSKA in the germline V gene (reference sequence). CDR3: CSARGSYSGDYGYTF. The CDR3 DNA is TGCAGTGCTAGGGGCAGTTACTCCGGTGATTATGGCTACACCTTC.

The rearrangement joins TRBV20-1 to TRBJ1-1; D unresolved. Germline CDR1 and CDR2: DFQATT and SNEGSKA (reference sequence). The CDR3 is made up of 14 amino acids. V dropped 3 bases and J dropped 0 bases, with 11 bases sitting between them. The CDR3 sequence is CSASSWGMNTEAFF. DNA for the CDR3: TGCAGTGCTAGCTCCTGGGGTATGAACACTGAAGCTTTCTTT.

There are a few counts of this clonotype. The chain recombines TRBV14 with TRBJ2-2; TRBD2 might be the D (7 bases). This CDR3 is built from 16 residues. The germline V and J ends were trimmed by 6 bases and 0 bases, with 14 bases remaining between them. Germline lookup yields CDR1 SGHDN and CDR2 FVKESK. DNA for the CDR3: TGTGCCAGCAGAGAAACGGGGGGCACGAACACCGGGGAGCTGTTTTTT. It yields the protein CASRETGGTNTGELFF.

The chain has TRBV18 and TRBJ1-1; D possibly corresponds to TRBD1 (6 bases). The CDR3 is 15 residues long. V lost 2 bases and J lost 6, with 16 bases in between. CDR1 is KGHSH, CDR2 LQKENI, per germline. CDR3 DNA: TGTGCCAGCTCACCATGGGTTGTCAGGGGCGCTGAAGCTTTCTTT. Protein: CASSPWVVRGAEAFF. Combining the CDR3 with reference TRBV18 and TRBJ1-1 gives the whole variable domain NAGVMQNPRHLVRRRGQEARLRCSPMKGHSHVYWYRQLPEEGLKFMVYLQKENIIDESGMPKERFSAEFPKEGPSILRIQQVVRGDSAAYFCASSPWVVRGAEAFFGQGTRLTVV.

This clonotype was counted between two and nine times. The J gene is TRBJ1-2, the V gene TRBV10-3; a weak D match, TRBD1 (5 bases). Between the trimmed V and J ends, which lost 3 bases and 8 bases, there was a span of 16 bases. Looked up from germline, CDR1 is ENHRY and CDR2 is SYGVKD. This CDR3 comprises 14 residues. The CDR3 region is CAISDPTQGVGYTF. The CDR3 nucleotides are TGTGCCATCAGTGACCCCACCCAGGGTGTAGGCTACACCTTC.

Ten or more counts support this clonotype. The chain is built from TRBV5-1 and TRBJ1-2, with D perhaps matching TRBD1 (5 bases). This CDR3 is 13 amino acids long. Trimming pared 4 bases from V and 6 bases from J, leaving 13 bases between. The germline V gene has CDR1 SGHRS and CDR2 YFSETQ. Here the CDR3 DNA reads TGCGCCAGCAGCGTGGACCCAGGGAATGGCTACACCTTC. This translates into CASSVDPGNGYTF.